This is a list of T cell receptor beta chains from one sample in a study of T cell responses to AZD1222 COVID-19 vaccine. Clones were read by immunoSEQ multiplex PCR, and TCRdb kept only the in-frame ones, dropping some. Found here are fewer than 150,000 clones, about 93% of them singletons; the top ten hold about 0.86%. Sequences were derived from peripheral blood, sampled on day 0 of AZD1222 vaccination. The receptors here all came from an adult in good health. Both conserved end residues are part of each CDR3. The D gene is left open where the match is weak.

TRBV7-9,-,TRBJ1-4,CASSLGAGEKLFF
TRBV11-3,-,TRBJ2-7,CASSLPDSYEQYF
TRBV5-5,TRBD2,TRBJ2-1,CASSLAGGPSYNEQFF
TRBV5-4,-,TRBJ1-2,CASSLVSPGGYGYTF
TRBV3-1/TRBV3-2,-,TRBJ1-1,CASSQLRGGTEAFF
TRBV30,-,TRBJ1-2,CAWSSSGPYGYTF
TRBV15,TRBD1,TRBJ1-4,CATSSGQGPEGLFF
TRBV5-5,TRBD1,TRBJ1-6,CASSLGQGTDNSPLHF
TRBV5-1,-,TRBJ2-3,CASNQAIGPDTQYF
TRBV6-5,TRBD1,TRBJ1-1,CASSRQGRTEAFF
TRBV4-1,-,TRBJ2-6,CASSQTSDSSGANVLTF
TRBV6-6,TRBD1,TRBJ1-2,CASRRNRQGAVYGYTF
TRBV10-1,TRBD2,TRBJ2-3,CASSTGGDTQYF
TRBV10-3,-,TRBJ2-2,CAIAPDTGELFF
TRBV6-2/TRBV6-3,-,TRBJ1-2,CASSYRTASLGYTF
TRBV5-1,-,TRBJ2-2,CASSLVGGLINTGELFF
TRBV10-3,TRBD1,TRBJ1-1,CAISESGTGEAFF
TRBV7-9,-,TRBJ1-2,CASSLRDGYTF
TRBV12-3/TRBV12-4,-,TRBJ1-1,CASSLGQNTEAFF
TRBV4-1,TRBD1,TRBJ1-5,CASSQQGADQPQHF
TRBV7-3,-,TRBJ1-2,CASSPTSDAVYGYTF
TRBV18,-,TRBJ2-7,CASSPSRGGNEQYF
TRBV2,TRBD1,TRBJ1-2,CASSETGEDGYTF
TRBV3-1/TRBV3-2,-,TRBJ1-2,CASSKSLALGVYGYTF
TRBV5-6,-,TRBJ1-5,CASSLQGGDQPQHF
TRBV7-9,TRBD1,TRBJ1-1,CASSLGTGPNTEAFF
TRBV11-2,-,TRBJ2-7,CASSLNTGTRRSYEQYF
TRBV27,-,TRBJ2-5,CASSTLRTKETQYF
TRBV9,-,TRBJ2-1,CASSSPLAFNEQFF
TRBV5-4,-,TRBJ2-5,CASSLVLGETQYF
TRBV5-1,TRBD1,TRBJ2-7,CASRSGTGGSEQYF
TRBV27,-,TRBJ2-7,CASSLGRAGPSYEQYF
TRBV10-2,TRBD2,TRBJ2-5,CASRGTSGGAKRVQETQYF
TRBV18,TRBD1,TRBJ2-7,CASSTRHRGYEQYF
TRBV5-1,-,TRBJ1-5,CASSLGQANQPQHF
TRBV5-1,-,TRBJ2-2,CASSRDPGKSGELFF
TRBV30,TRBD1,TRBJ1-1,CAWKGQSPGEAFF
TRBV6-2/TRBV6-3,TRBD1,TRBJ2-4,CASSSLTGEVTKNIQYF
TRBV7-8,TRBD2,TRBJ2-1,CASSLRGLAALEQFF
TRBV6-5,-,TRBJ2-1,CASSLGQATEQFF
TRBV19,-,TRBJ2-4,CASNSRAKNIQYF
TRBV5-1,TRBD1,TRBJ2-2,CASSPLRQGVVTGELFF
TRBV7-8,-,TRBJ2-1,CASSLDPGVYNEQFF
TRBV3-1/TRBV3-2,-,TRBJ2-7,CASSLPGAGSYEQYF
TRBV30,-,TRBJ1-2,CAWRSGASEIYGYTF
TRBV19,-,TRBJ2-1,CASSREAGLPYNEQFF
TRBV6-5,-,TRBJ2-7,CASRRGSYEQYF
TRBV4-1,TRBD1,TRBJ2-7,CASSQDGTGIYEQYF
TRBV11-2,TRBD1,TRBJ2-7,CASSLVVEGDRGYEQYF
TRBV10-3,TRBD2,TRBJ2-1,CAISEARGGPVGEQFF
TRBV5-3,-,TRBJ1-3,CARSLVGGLNGNTIYF
TRBV24-1,-,TRBJ2-7,CATSDLRRLTYEQYF
TRBV5-1,-,TRBJ2-3,CASSLGGHTDTQYF
TRBV28,-,TRBJ1-2,CASTSEVSGYTF
TRBV6-5,-,TRBJ1-5,CASSYSRGDQPQHF
TRBV7-2,-,TRBJ2-2,CASSRVSLNTGELFF
TRBV12-3/TRBV12-4,-,TRBJ1-4,CATRGGGGEKLFF
TRBV14,-,TRBJ1-3,CASSQPWSKGNTIYF
TRBV14,TRBD1,TRBJ1-3,CASSQDGWRQGILSSGNTIYF
TRBV5-1,-,TRBJ2-3,CASSSLGTSTDTQYF